The clone carrying this T cell receptor beta chain was counted a few times. Antigen unknown. This CDR3 is 14 amino acids long. Germline V gene lookup returns CDR1 MNHEY and CDR2 SVGAGI. V was trimmed by 0 bases and J by 5 bases, leaving 7 bases between them. The data were taken from a study of T cell repertoires in cytomegalovirus infection. On the study more broadly: HLA-B-restricted CMV epitopes that are well studied, plus recently identified HLA-C-restricted ones, were used by the study. CMV infection together with matching HLA type was indicated by public TCR beta signatures. General study results and limits: Dominating the ex vivo response were HLA-C-restricted CMV-specific TCR beta clonotypes.

TCRdb ran MiXCR on the reads and lists one entry per CDR3 protein. Among about half a million distinct CDR3 sequences, about 33% were seen once, and the ten largest hold roughly 15%. The material sequenced was cultured PBMCs, taken from culture after CMV antigen stimulation. This TCR was recovered from a human donor in good health (CMV status not recorded). Some clones in this sample may be carry-over from other donors' samples. The chain links TRBV6-5 to TRBJ2-2; no clear D. CDR3 loop: CASSYSESTGELFF. For the CDR3, the DNA is TGTGCCAGCAGTTACTCAGAAAGTACCGGGGAGCTGTTTTTT.